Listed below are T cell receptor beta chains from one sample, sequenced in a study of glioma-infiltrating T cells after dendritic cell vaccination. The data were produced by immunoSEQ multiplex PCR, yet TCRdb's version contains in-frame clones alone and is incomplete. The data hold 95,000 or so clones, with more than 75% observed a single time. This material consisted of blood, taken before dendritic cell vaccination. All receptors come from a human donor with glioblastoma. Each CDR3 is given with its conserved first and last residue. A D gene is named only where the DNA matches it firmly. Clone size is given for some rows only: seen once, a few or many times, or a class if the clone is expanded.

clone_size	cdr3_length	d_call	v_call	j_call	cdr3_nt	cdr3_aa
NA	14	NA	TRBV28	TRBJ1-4	TGTGCCAGCAGCTGGGGACGCGGGGAAGAAAAACTGTTTTTT	CASSWGRGEEKLFF
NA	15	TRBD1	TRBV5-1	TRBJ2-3	TGCGCCAGCAGCTTAACAGGGGGAGACACAGATACGCAGTATTTT	CASSLTGGDTDTQYF
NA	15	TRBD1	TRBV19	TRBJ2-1	TGTGCCAGTAGTATAATTGGACAGGGGGCGGATGAGCAGTTCTTC	CASSIIGQGADEQFF
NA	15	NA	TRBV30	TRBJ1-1	TGTGCCTGGAGGCCGGGGGGGGGCTGGTACACTGAAGCTTTCTTT	CAWRPGGGWYTEAFF
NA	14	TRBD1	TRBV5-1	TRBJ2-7	TGCGCCAGCAGCAGAACCGGGACAGGGGACGAGCAGTACTTC	CASSRTGTGDEQYF
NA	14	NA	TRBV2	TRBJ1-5	TGTGCCAGCAACGGGAAGGTTTCGGTTCAGCCCCAGCATTTT	CASNGKVSVQPQHF
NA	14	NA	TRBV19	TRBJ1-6	TGTGCCAGCAGGGAATGGCAACAAAATTCACCCCTCCACTTT	CASREWQQNSPLHF
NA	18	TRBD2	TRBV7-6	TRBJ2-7	TGTGCCAGCAGCTCTAGCCCAGGGGGACTAGCGAGCGGTTACGAGCAGTACTTC	CASSSSPGGLASGYEQYF
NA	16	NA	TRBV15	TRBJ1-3	TGTGCCACCAGCAGACCGTCAGACATATCTGGAAACACCATATATTTT	CATSRPSDISGNTIYF
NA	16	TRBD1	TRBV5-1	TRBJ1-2	TGCGCCAGCAGCTTGGAGACAGGGGCCCAAACTTATGGCTACACCTTC	CASSLETGAQTYGYTF
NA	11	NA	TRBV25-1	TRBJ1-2	TGTGCCAGCAACCTTAGGGGAGGCTACACCTTC	CASNLRGGYTF
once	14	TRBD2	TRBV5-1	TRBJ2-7	TGTGCCAGCAGGACTAGCGGGACCTCCTACGAGCAGTACTTC	CASRTSGTSYEQYF
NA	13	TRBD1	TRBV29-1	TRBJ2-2	TGCAGCGCGGGACAGGGGGGGATCGGGGAGCTGTTTTTT	CSAGQGGIGELFF
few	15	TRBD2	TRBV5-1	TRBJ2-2	TGCGCCAGCAGCTTGGCCGTAGCGGGGGGTGCGGAGCTGTTTTTT	CASSLAVAGGAELFF
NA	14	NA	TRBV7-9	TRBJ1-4	TGTGCCAGCAGCCTAAACCCAACTAATGAAAAACTGTTTTTT	CASSLNPTNEKLFF
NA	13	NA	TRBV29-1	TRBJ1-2	TGCAGCGTTGAGAGGCAGGGGTTCTATGGCTACACCTTC	CSVERQGFYGYTF
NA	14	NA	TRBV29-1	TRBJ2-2	TGCAGCGTTGAACAGGCCGGGATAACCGGGGAGCTGTTTTTT	CSVEQAGITGELFF
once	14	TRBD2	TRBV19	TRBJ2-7	TGTGCCAGTAGTATCGGCGGGGGCTCCTACGAGCAGTACTTC	CASSIGGGSYEQYF
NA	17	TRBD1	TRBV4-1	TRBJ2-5	TGCGCCAGCAGCCAAGATTACGAGGGGGCTTCGGGTGAGACCCAGTACTTC	CASSQDYEGASGETQYF
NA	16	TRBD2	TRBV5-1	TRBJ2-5	TGCGCCAGCAGCTTTTCCGTTAGCGGGGGACAAGAGACCCAGTACTTC	CASSFSVSGGQETQYF
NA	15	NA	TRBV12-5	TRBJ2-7	TGTGCTAGTGGTTTGGTACCTAGCAGAACCTACGAGCAGTACTTC	CASGLVPSRTYEQYF
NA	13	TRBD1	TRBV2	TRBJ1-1	TGTGCCAGCAAGAGGGGGACAGGGAATGAGGCTTTCTTT	CASKRGTGNEAFF
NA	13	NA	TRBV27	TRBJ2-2	TGTGCCAGCAGTTTTGTATCTCTCGGGGAGCTGTTTTTT	CASSFVSLGELFF
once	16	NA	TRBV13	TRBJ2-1	TGTGCCAGCAGCTCCTACGGACAGTTAGGGGACAATGAGCAGTTCTTC	CASSSYGQLGDNEQFF
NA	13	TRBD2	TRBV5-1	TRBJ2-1	TGCGCCAGCAGCATGACTAGCAGCAATGAGCAGTTCTTC	CASSMTSSNEQFF
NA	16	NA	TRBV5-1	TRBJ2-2	TGCGCCAGCAGCCAGGGAACAGCCTCGGGCACCGGGGAGCTGTTTTTT	CASSQGTASGTGELFF
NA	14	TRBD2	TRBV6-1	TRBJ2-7	TGTGCCAGCAGACTTCCCGGGACTAGGGACGAGCAGTACTTC	CASRLPGTRDEQYF
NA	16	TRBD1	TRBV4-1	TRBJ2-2	TGCGCCAGCAGCCAATTGGGGGACAGGGTGACCGGGGAGCTGTTTTTT	CASSQLGDRVTGELFF
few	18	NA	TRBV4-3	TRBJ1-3	TGCGCCAGCAGCCAAGAGGCACTGGACGGGGGCTCTGGAAACACCATATATTTT	CASSQEALDGGSGNTIYF
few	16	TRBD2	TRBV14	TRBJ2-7	TGTGCCAGCAGCCAGGCGCGGTCCGGGGGGTCTAGCGAGCAGTACTTC	CASSQARSGGSSEQYF
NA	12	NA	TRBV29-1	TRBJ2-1	TGCAGCGTTGAGGTGGCGGAGGCTGAGCAGTTCTTC	CSVEVAEAEQFF
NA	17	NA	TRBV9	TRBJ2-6	TGTGCCAGCAGCGTATCAGGGGTGATTTCTGGGGCCAACGTCCTGACTTTC	CASSVSGVISGANVLTF
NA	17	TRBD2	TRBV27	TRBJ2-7	TGTGCCAGCAGTTTGTCCTTAAGCGGGAGCCTCTCCTACGAGCAGTACTTC	CASSLSLSGSLSYEQYF
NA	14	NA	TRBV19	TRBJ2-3	TGTGCCAGTCGACTTGACAGATACACAGATACGCAGTATTTT	CASRLDRYTDTQYF
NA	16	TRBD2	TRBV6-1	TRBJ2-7	TGTGCCAGCAGTGGGACTAGCGGAGGGAGCTCCTACGAGCAGTACTTC	CASSGTSGGSSYEQYF
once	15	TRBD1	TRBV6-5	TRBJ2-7	TGTGCCAGCAGTCCCCTAGGGGGCGGGTCCTACGAGCAGTACTTC	CASSPLGGGSYEQYF
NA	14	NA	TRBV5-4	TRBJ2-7	TGTGCCAGCAGCGTCCAGGACAAGCCCTACGAGCAGTACTTC	CASSVQDKPYEQYF
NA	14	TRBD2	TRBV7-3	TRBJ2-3	TGTGCCAGCAGCTCTACTAGCGGGTTAGATACGCAGTATTTT	CASSSTSGLDTQYF
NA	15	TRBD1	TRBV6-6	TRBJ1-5	TGTGCCAGCAACACCGGACAGGGGGTTGATCAGCCCCAGCATTTT	CASNTGQGVDQPQHF
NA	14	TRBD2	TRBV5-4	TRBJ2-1	TGTGCCAGCAGCGATAGCGGGAGCGATAATGAGCAGTTCTTC	CASSDSGSDNEQFF
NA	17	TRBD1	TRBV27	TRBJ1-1	TGTGCCAGCACCCTCAATAGGGGAACAGGGGCGAACACTGAAGCTTTCTTT	CASTLNRGTGANTEAFF
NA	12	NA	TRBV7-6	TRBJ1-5	TGTGCCAGCAGCCAAGAACAGGGGCCCCAGCATTTT	CASSQEQGPQHF
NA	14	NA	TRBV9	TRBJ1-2	TGTGCCAGCAGCGAGGTAGCAGGGACAAGTGGCTACACCTTC	CASSEVAGTSGYTF
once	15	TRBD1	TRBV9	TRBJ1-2	TGTGCCAGCGCCTCCCCGACAGGGTTCAGCTATGGCTACACCTTC	CASASPTGFSYGYTF
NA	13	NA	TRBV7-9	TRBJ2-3	TGTGCCAGCAGCTCCGAGGACTACTATACGCAGTATTTT	CASSSEDYYTQYF
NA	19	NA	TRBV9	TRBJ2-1	TGTGCCAGCAGCGCGAGGCACAACTCGGGGGGCGGTAGATACAATGAGCAGTTCTTC	CASSARHNSGGGRYNEQFF
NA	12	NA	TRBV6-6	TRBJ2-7	TGTGCCAGCGGGGGGGGGCTCTACGAGCAGTACTTC	CASGGGLYEQYF
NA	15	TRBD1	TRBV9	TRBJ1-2	TGTGCCAGCAGCGCTCCCCCAGGACAGGCCTCAGGTTACACCTTC	CASSAPPGQASGYTF
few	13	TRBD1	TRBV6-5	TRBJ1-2	TGTGCCAGCAGGACAGGGACGGGCTATGGCTACACCTTC	CASRTGTGYGYTF
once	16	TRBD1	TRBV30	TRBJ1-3	TGTGCCTGGAGTGTAGGCAGGGGGACCGGTGGAAACACCATATATTTT	CAWSVGRGTGGNTIYF
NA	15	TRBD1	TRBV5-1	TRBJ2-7	TGCGCCAGCAGCTTGGGGGGACAGGGGGGATTCGAGCAGTACTTC	CASSLGGQGGFEQYF
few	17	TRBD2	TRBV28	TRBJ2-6	TGTGCCAGCGAACTTCCGGGAGGCCGCTCTGGGGCCAACGTCCTGACTTTC	CASELPGGRSGANVLTF